A selection of T cell receptor beta chains follows, all from one sample in a study of neurological immune-mediated disorders. Using its own MiXCR run on the 5' RACE reads, TCRdb lists one record per CDR3 protein. The top ten hold approximately 5% of the sample, which has more than 30,000 distinct CDR3 sequences, 13% seen once. Sample: CD4+ T cells from blood. These receptors were taken from a female donor with HTLV-1-associated myelopathy (HAM/TSP). Each CDR3 is given with its conserved first and last residue. D genes are given only for firm matches. For some rows the clone size is stated as once, few or many, or as a class when expanded; others skip it.

>TRBJ1-5|many|TRBD1|TRBV6-2/TRBV6-3
TGTGCCAGCAGACCCACGAAGGGGGCGAGTAATCAGCCCCAGCATTTT
CASRPTKGASNQPQHF
>TRBJ2-2|NA|TRBD2|TRBV3-1
TGTGCCAGCAGCCAAAGGACTAGCGGGGGCATCTCGAACACCGGGGAGCTGTTTTTT
CASSQRTSGGISNTGELFF
>TRBJ2-1|many|NA|TRBV7-9
TGTGCCAGCAGCGGACAGTACAATGAGCAGTTCTTC
CASSGQYNEQFF
>TRBJ2-7|many|NA|TRBV9
TGTGCCAGCAGCACGGGGGCTAGGGACGAGCAGTACTTC
CASSTGARDEQYF
>TRBJ2-3|NA|NA|TRBV7-9
TGTTCCAGCAGAGTCCGGGACACACGCACAGATACTCAGTATTTT
CSSRVRDTRTDTQYF
>TRBJ1-6|many|TRBD1|TRBV4-1
TGCGCCAGCAGCCAAACAGGGGCTTCACCCCTCCACTTT
CASSQTGASPLHF
>TRBJ2-1|once|NA|TRBV5-1
TGCGCCAGCATCTTGGGTGGCGGTAGCTCCTACAATGAGCAGTTCTTC
CASILGGGSSYNEQFF
>TRBJ2-3|medium-sized|NA|TRBV20-1
TGCAGTGCCTATAGCCCTAGCACAGATACGCAGTATTTT
CSAYSPSTDTQYF
>TRBJ2-7|many|NA|TRBV7-2
TGTGCCAGCAGCTTAGCCACAGCCCGCGAGCAGTACTTC
CASSLATAREQYF
>TRBJ2-3|many|TRBD2|TRBV4-1
TGCGCCAGCAGCCAAGAAGCCCCCGCTACTAGCGGGGGTACAGATACGCAGTATTTT
CASSQEAPATSGGTDTQYF
>TRBJ2-7|many|TRBD1|TRBV20-1
TGCAGTGCTAGGGACCACAGGGGCCCCTCCTACGAGCAGTACTTC
CSARDHRGPSYEQYF
>TRBJ1-5|many|TRBD1|TRBV24-1
TGTGCCACCAGTGATTCTCGACAGGGCCCCCTCGGTAGCAATCAGCCCCAGCATTTT
CATSDSRQGPLGSNQPQHF
>TRBJ1-5|NA|TRBD1|TRBV20-1
TGCAGTGCCCAGAGGAGAGGGGGCCACAATCATCCCCAGCATTTT
CSAQRRGGHNHPQHF
>TRBJ2-1|many|TRBD2|TRBV16
TGTGCCAGCAGCCAATGGTCCCTAGCGGCCAATGAGCAGTTCTTC
CASSQWSLAANEQFF
>TRBJ1-3|many|NA|TRBV7-9
TGTGCCAGCAGCCCCTCCCCCCAATCTGGAAACACCATATATTTT
CASSPSPQSGNTIYF
>TRBJ2-5|many|NA|TRBV7-2
TGTGCCAGCAGCTCCCCCGGTAGCGCCTACCGGGAGACCCAGTACTTC
CASSSPGSAYRETQYF
>TRBJ2-5|NA|NA|TRBV5-5
TGTGCCAGCAGACGGGAAAGGGACGAGACCCAGTACTTC
CASRRERDETQYF
>TRBJ2-1|many|NA|TRBV9
TGTGCCAGCAGCGTGGGGACTTACAATGAGCAGTTCTTC
CASSVGTYNEQFF
>TRBJ2-7|many|NA|TRBV27
TGTGCCAGCAGTTTTCGATCAGGGACCTACGAGCAGTACTTC
CASSFRSGTYEQYF
>TRBJ2-1|many|NA|TRBV21-1
TGTGCCAGCAGCAAAGCCAGAGGACAGGGAGGGTCTGGGGACAATGAGCAGTTCTTC
CASSKARGQGGSGDNEQFF
>TRBJ2-2|few|NA|TRBV6-4
TGTGCCAGCAGTGAAAGCAGCGGCAACACCGGGGAGCTGTTTTTT
CASSESSGNTGELFF
>TRBJ2-1|NA|TRBD2|TRBV20-1
TGCAGTGCTAGAGCGCCGGGACTAGCGGTCCGGCGCGCCCATGAGCAGTTCTTC
CSARAPGLAVRRAHEQFF
>TRBJ2-7|many|NA|TRBV20-1
TGCAGTGCTAGCGGGCCCCCGCGGGACGAGCAGTACTTC
CSASGPPRDEQYF
>TRBJ1-5|many|NA|TRBV5-1
TGCGCCAGCAGCCCCGGGCAGGGCGGCAATCAGCCCCAGCATTTT
CASSPGQGGNQPQHF
>TRBJ2-1|NA|NA|TRBV5-4
TGTGCCAGCAGCTTGGGCCAAGCCTATGAGCAGTTCTTC
CASSLGQAYEQFF
>TRBJ1-1|NA|NA|TRBV29-1
TGCAGCGTTGACCCATTGTGGACTTCGAACACTGAAGCTTTCTTT
CSVDPLWTSNTEAFF
>TRBJ2-2|many|NA|TRBV24-1
TGTGCCACCAGTGATTTGGGCAGGGGAAACACCGGGGAGCTGTTTTTT
CATSDLGRGNTGELFF
>TRBJ2-7|NA|TRBD2|TRBV28
TGTGCCAGCAAGGAAGCTTTCTGGACTAGCCGTGACGAGCAGTACTTC
CASKEAFWTSRDEQYF
>TRBJ2-7|NA|NA|TRBV18
TGTGCCAGCTCACTTACCGGTATAGGACCTTATTTC
CASSLTGIGPYF
>TRBJ2-2|many|NA|TRBV14
TGTGCCAGCAGCCAAGTTTGGCCCACCGGGGAGCTGTTTTTT
CASSQVWPTGELFF
>TRBJ2-2|NA|TRBD2|TRBV7-2
TGTGCCAGCAGCTTAGTGGCGGGAGCCGGGGAGCTGTTTTTT
CASSLVAGAGELFF
>TRBJ2-5|many|NA|TRBV5-1
TGCGCCAGCAGCCCCCGGGACATGAGGCAAGAGACCCAGTACTTC
CASSPRDMRQETQYF
>TRBJ2-1|many|TRBD2|TRBV5-1
TGCGCCAGCAGCGTACTAGCGGGAGGGCCCCCCTACAATGAGCAGTTCTTC
CASSVLAGGPPYNEQFF
>TRBJ2-7|many|NA|TRBV6-9
TGTGCCGGTACTTGGGTGTGGCCTCGTCAACGCTACGAGCAGTACTTC
CAGTWVWPRQRYEQYF
>TRBJ2-3|many|TRBD1|TRBV7-9
TGTGCCAGCAGCTTATTTGGGGACAGGGGCACAGATACGCAGTATTTT
CASSLFGDRGTDTQYF
>TRBJ1-2|NA|NA|TRBV10-3
TGTGCCATCAGTGCGTCTCCAAACTATGGCTACACCTTC
CAISASPNYGYTF
>TRBJ1-5|many|NA|TRBV2
TGTGCCAGCAGTGAACGGGGGACAAGTCAGCCCCAGCATTTT
CASSERGTSQPQHF
>TRBJ2-3|many|TRBD2|TRBV7-9
TGTGCCAGCAGCTCAACTAGCGCGGGGACAGATACGCAGTATTTT
CASSSTSAGTDTQYF
>TRBJ2-7|many|TRBD1|TRBV5-1
TGCGCCAGCACGATGACAGGGGGAAGATACGAGCAGTACTTC
CASTMTGGRYEQYF
>TRBJ2-2|NA|NA|TRBV29-1
TGCAGCGTTCGGGGGAGAAGGGGTAACACCTGGGAGCTGTTTTTT
CSVRGRRGNTWELFF
>TRBJ2-5|many|NA|TRBV7-8
TGTGCCAGCAGCCCGACCGAAGGGTGGGGGGGCGGTATGGAGACCCAGTACTTC
CASSPTEGWGGGMETQYF
>TRBJ2-1|NA|TRBD2|TRBV5-1
TGCGCCAGCCTCGAGACTAGCGGATCCAATGAGCAGTTCTTC
CASLETSGSNEQFF
>TRBJ2-1|many|NA|TRBV5-1
TGCGCCAGCAGCTTGAGCGGACGGGATGAGCAGTTCTTC
CASSLSGRDEQFF
>TRBJ2-7|once|NA|TRBV5-1
TGCGCCAGCAGCTTGGCGGGTGCGGTTCCCTACGAGCAGTACTTC
CASSLAGAVPYEQYF
>TRBJ2-7|NA|TRBD1|TRBV18
TGTGCCAGCTCACTCATCGGGACAGCCTACGAGCAGTACTTC
CASSLIGTAYEQYF
>TRBJ2-3|many|TRBD2|TRBV12-3/TRBV12-4
TGTGCCAGCAGACCTAGCGGGGGCCACTACCCCCAGTATTTT
CASRPSGGHYPQYF
>TRBJ1-2|many|TRBD1|TRBV19
TGTGCCAGTAGTATGGGACAGGGGAGGACCTATGGCTACACCTTC
CASSMGQGRTYGYTF
>TRBJ2-5|many|TRBD2|TRBV7-2
TGTGCCAGCAGCTTAGCTAGCGGGGGGGGAGAGACCCAGTACTTC
CASSLASGGGETQYF
>TRBJ2-1|NA|TRBD2|TRBV29-1
TGCAGCGCTCGTGAGCGGGGGGCTCACGGAGAGCAGTTCTTC
CSARERGAHGEQFF
>TRBJ1-1|many|NA|TRBV20-1
TGCAGTGCCGCCCGACAGCCGAACACTGAAGCTTTCTTT
CSAARQPNTEAFF
>TRBJ1-2|NA|NA|TRBV19
TGTGCCAGCCAATATACGCCTGGGGTTCGCTATGGCTACACCTTC
CASQYTPGVRYGYTF
>TRBJ2-1|many|TRBD1|TRBV7-9
TGTGCCAGCAGCATATCCGGGACAGAGGATGAGCAGTTCTTC
CASSISGTEDEQFF
>TRBJ1-2|NA|NA|TRBV7-2
TGTGCCAGCAGCTCCTATCTGGAGGAAGGCTACACCTTC
CASSSYLEEGYTF
>TRBJ2-1|many|TRBD1|TRBV29-1
TGCAGCGTTGCACGACAGGGTAGGAATGAGCAGTTCTTC
CSVARQGRNEQFF
>TRBJ2-7|many|TRBD2|TRBV6-5
TGTGCCAGCAGCCCCCAAAGCGGGAGTATCGACGAGCAGTACTTC
CASSPQSGSIDEQYF
>TRBJ1-5|many|TRBD1|TRBV12-5
TGTGCTAGTGGGCTTCTGGACAGGTTCCAGCCCCAGCATTTT
CASGLLDRFQPQHF
>TRBJ2-1|many|NA|TRBV20-1
TGCAGTGCTAGATCGGCCGGAGGGCATGAGCAGTTCTTC
CSARSAGGHEQFF